Listed here is a single T cell receptor beta chain. What it binds is unknown. The libraries were made with immunoSEQ v3. Each library reached roughly 2 million read pairs, or about 4.5-6.5 million at deep level. Profiled with immunoSEQ multiplex PCR; TCRdb holds only in-frame clones, not every one. The sample shows more than 45,000 clones, around 87% of them seen only once. The data belong to a study of TIL therapy for anti-PD-1-resistant metastatic lung cancer. About the research overall: By whole-exome sequencing, median non-synonymous tumor mutation burden was around 1.5 mutations per megabase. Study-wide results and limits: Patients were highly selected, enriched for treatment-naive, never-smoker and oncogene-addicted cases.

Sample time point: pre-treatment sample, taken before nivolumab and TIL therapy. Adults with stage 4 NSCLC were enrolled in a phase I trial. The V gene's germline CDR1 is MNHEY and CDR2 SVGEGT. Losses at the gene ends were 5 bases for V and 6 bases for J; bases not matched to a gene: 8. This CDR3 is built from 14 residues. The source material was blood, sampled at baseline. The TCR was taken from a person aged 25 to 79 with non-small cell lung cancer. The chain carries TRBV6-2 or TRBV6-3 and TRBJ1-2, with TRBD1 matching 8 bases. CDR3 sequence (DNA): TGTGCCAGCAGTGTGAAGGACAGGGTGGATGGCTACACCTTC. This sequence encodes CASSVKDRVDGYTF.